The rows below give T cell receptor beta chains drawn from one sample of a study of T cell responses to AZD1222 COVID-19 vaccine. Clones were sequenced by immunoSEQ multiplex PCR, and TCRdb holds only the in-frame ones, with some missing. This sample carries approximately 80,000 clones, more than 85% of them seen once, and the ten largest clones take 25% to 30%. The material was peripheral blood, obtained 28 days after the second AZD1222 dose. These receptors were obtained from an adult who received the AZD1222 COVID-19 vaccine. CDR3s leave out the opening cysteine and the closing phenylalanine or tryptophan. Each record gives: CDR3 length, V gene, J gene, CDR3 protein.

cdr3_length: 13; v_call: TRBV9; j_call: TRBJ1-1; cdr3_aa: ASSVGAGPDTEAF
cdr3_length: 12; v_call: TRBV28; j_call: TRBJ2-6; cdr3_aa: ASSLNSGANVLT
cdr3_length: 16; v_call: TRBV5-4; j_call: TRBJ2-2; cdr3_aa: ASSIWRGSGGRTGELF
cdr3_length: 14; v_call: TRBV4-1; j_call: TRBJ1-5; cdr3_aa: ASSYSPGPLSQPQH
cdr3_length: 11; v_call: TRBV2; j_call: TRBJ2-7; cdr3_aa: ASSGGTGIEQY
cdr3_length: 11; v_call: TRBV6-5; j_call: TRBJ1-5; cdr3_aa: ASSSGRYQPQH
cdr3_length: 16; v_call: TRBV5-5; j_call: TRBJ1-1; cdr3_aa: ASSLGRAGWDQDTEAF
cdr3_length: 11; v_call: TRBV7-9; j_call: TRBJ1-2; cdr3_aa: ASSFGTGGGYT
cdr3_length: 12; v_call: TRBV6-5; j_call: TRBJ2-5; cdr3_aa: ASSLDTTTETQY
cdr3_length: 13; v_call: TRBV27; j_call: TRBJ2-5; cdr3_aa: ASSSTSGGRETQY
cdr3_length: 12; v_call: TRBV10-3; j_call: TRBJ2-5; cdr3_aa: AIGVVRLQETQY
cdr3_length: 14; v_call: TRBV19; j_call: TRBJ2-4; cdr3_aa: ASIANQGLAKNIQY
cdr3_length: 12; v_call: TRBV5-1; j_call: TRBJ2-1; cdr3_aa: ASGGTGYSDEQF
cdr3_length: 13; v_call: TRBV9; j_call: TRBJ1-1; cdr3_aa: ASSPGQWRNTEAF
cdr3_length: 13; v_call: TRBV28; j_call: TRBJ1-6; cdr3_aa: ASRGQGEGNSPLH
cdr3_length: 11; v_call: TRBV11-2; j_call: TRBJ1-4; cdr3_aa: ASSLQGKEKLF